This T cell receptor (beta chain) was sequenced for a study of control samples from healthy donors and cancer patients. Per the germline V gene, CDR1 is SGHTA and CDR2 is FQGNSA. V lost 1 base and J 3 bases, leaving 10 bases between the germline ends. The CDR3 contains 15 residues. The protocol was immunoSEQ multiplex PCR, while the TCRdb copy is restricted to in-frame clones and leaves out a portion. The table records under 70,000 clones, around 87% of them present only once. Sequencing was performed on PBMCs. This receptor was taken from a man aged 55 to 70 with head and neck cancer. The gene calls are TRBV7-2 and TRBJ2-1; perhaps TRBD1 as D (5 bases). For the CDR3, the DNA is TGTGCCAGCAGCTTAGGGCAGGGTGGCTACAATGAGCAGTTCTTC. It is translated as CASSLGQGGYNEQFF. Supplemented by reference TRBV7-2 and TRBJ2-1, the full variable domain reads GAGVSQSPSNKVTEKGKDVELRCDPISGHTALYWYRQSLGQGLEFLIYFQGNSAPDKSGLPSDRFSAERTGGSVSTLTIQRTQQEDSAVYLCASSLGQGGYNEQFFGPGTRLTVL.